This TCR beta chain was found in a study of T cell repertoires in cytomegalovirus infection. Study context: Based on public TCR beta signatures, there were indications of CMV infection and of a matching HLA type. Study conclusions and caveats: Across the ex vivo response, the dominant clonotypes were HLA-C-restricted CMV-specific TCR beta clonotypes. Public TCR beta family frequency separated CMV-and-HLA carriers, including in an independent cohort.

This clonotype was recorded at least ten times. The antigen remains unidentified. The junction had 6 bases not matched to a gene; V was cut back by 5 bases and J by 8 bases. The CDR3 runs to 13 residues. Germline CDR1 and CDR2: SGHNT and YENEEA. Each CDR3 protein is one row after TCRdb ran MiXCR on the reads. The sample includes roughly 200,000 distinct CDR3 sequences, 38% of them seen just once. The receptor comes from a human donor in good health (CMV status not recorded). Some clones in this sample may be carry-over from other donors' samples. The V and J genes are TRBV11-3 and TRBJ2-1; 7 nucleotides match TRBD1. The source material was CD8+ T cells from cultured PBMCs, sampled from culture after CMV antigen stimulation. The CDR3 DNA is TGTGCCAGCAGCCCGCGTAGGGGGCATGAGCAGTTCTTC. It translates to CASSPRRGHEQFF.